This entry describes one TCR beta chain. The entry originates in a study of blood T cell repertoires in COVID-19. Each recovered donor of Cohort 3 presented with two negative PCRs, clearance, or symptom resolution. Produced via immunoSEQ multiplex PCR; TCRdb's table is partial and in-frame only. The repertoire holds approximately 230,000 clones, with around 80% as singletons. The sequence derives from a man in his forties or fifties who had recovered from COVID-19. Material: PBMCs or T cells enriched from blood (not recorded which).

This chain's CDR3 is CASDSAGKTDTQYF. Here the CDR3 DNA reads TGTGCCTCCGATTCAGCAGGGAAGACAGATACGCAGTATTTT. The V and J genes are TRBV30 and TRBJ2-3, with D tentatively TRBD1 (5 bases). V was clipped by 7 bases and J by 3 bases, with 17 bases between them. The CDR3 spans 14 residues. Germline V gives CDR1 GTSNPN, CDR2 SVGIG (reference sequence).